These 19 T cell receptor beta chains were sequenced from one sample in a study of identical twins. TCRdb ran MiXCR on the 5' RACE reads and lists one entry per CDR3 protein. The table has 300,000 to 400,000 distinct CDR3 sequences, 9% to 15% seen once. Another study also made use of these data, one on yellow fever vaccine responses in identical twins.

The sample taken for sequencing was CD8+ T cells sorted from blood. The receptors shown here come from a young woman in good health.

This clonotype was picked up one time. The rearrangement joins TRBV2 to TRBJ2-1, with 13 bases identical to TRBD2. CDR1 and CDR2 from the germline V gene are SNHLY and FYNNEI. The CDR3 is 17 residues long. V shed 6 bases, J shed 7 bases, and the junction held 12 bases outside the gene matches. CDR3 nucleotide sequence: TGTGCCAGCAGGGGACTAGCGGGGCCTCCTAGGGAAAATGAGCAGTTCTTC. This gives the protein CASRGLAGPPRENEQFF. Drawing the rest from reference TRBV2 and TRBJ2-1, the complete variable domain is EPEVTQTPSHQVTQMGQEVILRCVPISNHLYFYWYRQILGQKVEFLVSFYNNEISEKSEIFDDQFSVERPDGSNFTLKIRSTKLEDSAMYFCASRGLAGPPRENEQFFGPGTRLTVL.

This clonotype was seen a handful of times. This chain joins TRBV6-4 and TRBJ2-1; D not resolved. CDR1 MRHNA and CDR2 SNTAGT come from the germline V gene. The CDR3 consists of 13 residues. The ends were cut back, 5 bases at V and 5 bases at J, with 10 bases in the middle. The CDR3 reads CASSPDPHNEQFF. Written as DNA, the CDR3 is TGTGCCAGCAGTCCGGACCCTCACAATGAGCAGTTCTTC.

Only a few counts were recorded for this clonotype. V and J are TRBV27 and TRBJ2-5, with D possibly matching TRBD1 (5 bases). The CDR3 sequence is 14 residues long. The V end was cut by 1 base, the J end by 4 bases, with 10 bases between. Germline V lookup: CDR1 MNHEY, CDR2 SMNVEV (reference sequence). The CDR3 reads CASSLLGRGETQYF. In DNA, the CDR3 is TGTGCCAGCAGTTTATTGGGGCGAGGAGAGACCCAGTACTTC.

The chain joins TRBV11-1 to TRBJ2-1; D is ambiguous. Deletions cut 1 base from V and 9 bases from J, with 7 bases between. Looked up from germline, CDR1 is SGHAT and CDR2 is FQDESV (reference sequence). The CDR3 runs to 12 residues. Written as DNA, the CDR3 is TGTGCCAGCAGCTTAGATTCGGGTGAGCAGTTCTTC. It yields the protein CASSLDSGEQFF.

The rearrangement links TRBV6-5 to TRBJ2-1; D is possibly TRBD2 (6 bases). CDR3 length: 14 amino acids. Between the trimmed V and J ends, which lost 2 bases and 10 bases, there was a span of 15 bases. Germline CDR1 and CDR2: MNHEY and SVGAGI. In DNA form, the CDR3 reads TGTGCCAGCAGTTACGGGGTCATTGGGGGGGAGCAGTTCTTC. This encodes CASSYGVIGGEQFF.

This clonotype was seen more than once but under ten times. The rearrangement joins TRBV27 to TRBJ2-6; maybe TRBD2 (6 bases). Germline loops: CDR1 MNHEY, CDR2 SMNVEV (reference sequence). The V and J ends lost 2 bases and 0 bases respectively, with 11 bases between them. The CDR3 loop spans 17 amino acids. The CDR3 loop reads CASSLILGGSGANVLTF. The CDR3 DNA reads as TGTGCCAGCAGTTTAATATTGGGGGGCTCTGGGGCCAACGTCCTGACTTTC.

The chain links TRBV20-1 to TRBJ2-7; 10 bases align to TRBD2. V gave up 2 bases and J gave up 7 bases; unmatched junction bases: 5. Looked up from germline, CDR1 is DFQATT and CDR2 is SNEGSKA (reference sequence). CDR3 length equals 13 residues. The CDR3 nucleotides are TGCAGTGCTAGAATTCTAGCGGGAGTTGAGCAGTACTTC. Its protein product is CSARILAGVEQYF.

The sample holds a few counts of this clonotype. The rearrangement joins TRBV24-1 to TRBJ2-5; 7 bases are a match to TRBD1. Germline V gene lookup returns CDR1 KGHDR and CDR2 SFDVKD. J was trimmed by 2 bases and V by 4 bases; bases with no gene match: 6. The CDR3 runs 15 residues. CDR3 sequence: CATSDPRGWQETQYF. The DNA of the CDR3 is TGTGCCACCAGTGACCCCAGGGGGTGGCAAGAGACCCAGTACTTC.

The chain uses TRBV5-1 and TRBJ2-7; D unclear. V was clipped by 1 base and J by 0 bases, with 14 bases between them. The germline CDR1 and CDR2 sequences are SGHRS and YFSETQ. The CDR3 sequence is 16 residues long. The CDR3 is CASSLLVDGYSYEQYF. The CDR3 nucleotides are TGCGCCAGCAGCTTGCTCGTGGACGGGTACTCCTACGAGCAGTACTTC.

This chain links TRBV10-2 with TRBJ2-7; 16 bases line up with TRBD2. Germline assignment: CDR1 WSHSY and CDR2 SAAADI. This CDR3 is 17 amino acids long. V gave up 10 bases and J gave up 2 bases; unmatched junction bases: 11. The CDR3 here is CATQGLAGGSGAYEQYF. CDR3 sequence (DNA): TGCGCCACGCAGGGACTAGCGGGAGGGAGCGGGGCCTACGAGCAGTACTTC.

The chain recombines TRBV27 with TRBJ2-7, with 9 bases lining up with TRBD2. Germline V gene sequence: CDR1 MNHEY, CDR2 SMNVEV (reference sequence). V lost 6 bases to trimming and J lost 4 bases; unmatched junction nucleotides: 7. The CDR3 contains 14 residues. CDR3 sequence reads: CASRLDAGGYEQYF. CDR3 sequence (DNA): TGTGCCAGCAGGTTAGATGCGGGAGGGTACGAGCAGTACTTC.

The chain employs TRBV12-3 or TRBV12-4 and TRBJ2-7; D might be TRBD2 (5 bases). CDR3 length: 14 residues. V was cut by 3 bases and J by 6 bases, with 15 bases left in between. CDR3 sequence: CASSFNRGGTEQYF. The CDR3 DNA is TGTGCCAGCAGTTTTAATAGAGGAGGAACCGAGCAGTACTTC.

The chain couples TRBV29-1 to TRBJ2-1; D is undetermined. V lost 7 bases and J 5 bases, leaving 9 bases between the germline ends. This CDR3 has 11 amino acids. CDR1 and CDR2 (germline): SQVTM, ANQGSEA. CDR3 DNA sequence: TGCAGCGCTGACCCTCACAATGAGCAGTTCTTC. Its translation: CSADPHNEQFF.

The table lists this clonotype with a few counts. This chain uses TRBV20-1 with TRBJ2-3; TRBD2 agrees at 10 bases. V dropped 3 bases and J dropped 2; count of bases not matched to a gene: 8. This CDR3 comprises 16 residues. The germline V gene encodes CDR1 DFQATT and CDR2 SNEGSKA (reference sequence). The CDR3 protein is CSASSLAGAFTDTQYF. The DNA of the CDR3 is TGCAGTGCTAGTTCCCTAGCGGGGGCCTTCACAGATACGCAGTATTTT.

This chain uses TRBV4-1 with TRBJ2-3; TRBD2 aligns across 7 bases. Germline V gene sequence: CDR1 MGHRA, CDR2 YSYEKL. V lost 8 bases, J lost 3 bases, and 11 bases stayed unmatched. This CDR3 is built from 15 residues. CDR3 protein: CASSRGGSDTDTQYF. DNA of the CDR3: TGCGCCAGCTCAAGGGGCGGGAGCGATACAGATACGCAGTATTTT.

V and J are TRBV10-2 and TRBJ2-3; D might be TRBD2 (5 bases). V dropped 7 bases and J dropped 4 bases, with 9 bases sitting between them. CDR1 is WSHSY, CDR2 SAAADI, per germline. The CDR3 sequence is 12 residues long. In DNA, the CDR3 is TGCGCCAGCAAACTAGGACCAGATACGCAGTATTTT. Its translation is CASKLGPDTQYF.

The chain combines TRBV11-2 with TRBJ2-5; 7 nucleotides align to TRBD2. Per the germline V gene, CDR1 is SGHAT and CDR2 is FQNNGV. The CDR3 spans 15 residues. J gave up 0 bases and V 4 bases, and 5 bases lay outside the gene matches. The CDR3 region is CASSWDLADQETQYF. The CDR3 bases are TGTGCCAGCAGCTGGGACCTAGCGGACCAAGAGACCCAGTACTTC.

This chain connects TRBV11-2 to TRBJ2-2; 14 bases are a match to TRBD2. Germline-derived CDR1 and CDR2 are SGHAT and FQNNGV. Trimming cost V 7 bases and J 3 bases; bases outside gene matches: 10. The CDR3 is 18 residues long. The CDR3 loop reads CASILGSGLAGDTGELFF. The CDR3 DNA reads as TGTGCCAGCATCCTCGGGTCGGGACTAGCGGGGGACACCGGGGAGCTGTTTTTT.

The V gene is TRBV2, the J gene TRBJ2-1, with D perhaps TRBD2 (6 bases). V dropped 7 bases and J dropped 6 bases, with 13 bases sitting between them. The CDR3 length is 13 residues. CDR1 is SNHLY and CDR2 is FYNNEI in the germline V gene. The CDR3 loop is CASKVGTLNEQFF. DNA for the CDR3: TGTGCCAGCAAAGTCGGGACTCTCAATGAGCAGTTCTTC.